This T cell receptor (beta chain) was recorded in a study of T cell repertoires in cytomegalovirus infection. On the study more broadly: Both a matching HLA type and CMV infection were indicated by public TCR beta signatures.

Using its own MiXCR run on the reads, TCRdb lists one record per CDR3 protein. The table lists 200,000 to 300,000 distinct CDR3 sequences, roughly 15% of them singletons. Looked up from germline, CDR1 is SEHNR and CDR2 is FQNEAQ (reference sequence). Trimming cost V 5 bases and J 6 bases; bases outside gene matches: 9. CDR3 length equals 15 residues. Comment on this clonotype: Its antigen is still unknown.

Study results and limitations: The ex vivo response was dominated by HLA-C-restricted CMV-specific TCR beta clonotypes. The cumulative frequency of public TCR beta families identified carriers of CMV plus the relevant HLA.

The TCR comes from a human donor in good health (CMV status not recorded). Some clones in this sample may be carry-over from other donors' samples. The sample taken for sequencing was PBMCs. V usage is TRBV7-9 and J usage is TRBJ1-5; the match to TRBD1 covers 8 bases. As DNA, the CDR3 is TGTGCCAGCAGCCAACAGGGGGTCGGAGCTCAGCCCCAGCATTTT. Amino acid sequence: CASSQQGVGAQPQHF.